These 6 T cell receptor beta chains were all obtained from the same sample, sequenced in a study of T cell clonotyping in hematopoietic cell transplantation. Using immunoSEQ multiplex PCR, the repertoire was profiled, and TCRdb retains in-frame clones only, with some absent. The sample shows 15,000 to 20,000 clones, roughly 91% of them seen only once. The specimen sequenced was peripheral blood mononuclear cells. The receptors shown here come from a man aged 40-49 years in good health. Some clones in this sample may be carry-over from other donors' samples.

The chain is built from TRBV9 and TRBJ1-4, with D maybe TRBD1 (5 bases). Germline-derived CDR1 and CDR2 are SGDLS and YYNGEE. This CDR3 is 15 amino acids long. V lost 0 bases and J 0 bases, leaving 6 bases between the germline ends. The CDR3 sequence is CASSVGGATNEKLFF. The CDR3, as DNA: TGTGCCAGCAGCGTAGGGGGGGCAACTAATGAAAAACTGTTTTTT.

CDR3 loop: CSTRDRGQDNEQFF. DNA of the CDR3: TGCAGCACCCGGGACAGGGGGCAAGATAATGAGCAGTTCTTC. The chain links TRBV29-1 to TRBJ2-1; 12 bases agree with TRBD1. Germline CDR1 and CDR2: SQVTM and ANQGSEA. V dropped 8 bases and J dropped 7; count of bases not matched to a gene: 9. This CDR3 has 14 residues.

The CDR3 loop reads CASSPTSADTQYF. As DNA, the CDR3 is TGTGCCAGCAGTCCAACTAGCGCAGATACGCAGTATTTT. The chain couples TRBV28 to TRBJ2-3, with 7 nucleotides matching TRBD2. J was trimmed by 4 bases and V by 5 bases; bases with no gene match: 3. The CDR3 spans 13 residues. Germline assignment: CDR1 MDHEN and CDR2 SYDVKM.

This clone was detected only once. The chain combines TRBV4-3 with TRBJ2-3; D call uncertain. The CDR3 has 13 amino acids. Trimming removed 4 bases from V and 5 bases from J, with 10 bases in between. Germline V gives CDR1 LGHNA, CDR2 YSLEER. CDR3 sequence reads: CASSRYPGDTQYF. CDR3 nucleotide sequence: TGCGCCAGCAGCCGCTACCCCGGAGATACGCAGTATTTT.

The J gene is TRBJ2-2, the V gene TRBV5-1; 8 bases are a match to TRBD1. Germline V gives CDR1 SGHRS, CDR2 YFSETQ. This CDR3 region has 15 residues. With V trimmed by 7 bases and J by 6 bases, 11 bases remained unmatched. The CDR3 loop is CASSWGTGGPGELFF. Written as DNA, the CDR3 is TGCGCCAGCTCGTGGGGCACAGGGGGACCCGGGGAGCTGTTTTTT.

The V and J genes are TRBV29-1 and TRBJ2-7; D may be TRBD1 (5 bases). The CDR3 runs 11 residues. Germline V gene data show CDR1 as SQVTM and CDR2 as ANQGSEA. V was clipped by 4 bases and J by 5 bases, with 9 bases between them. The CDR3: CSVGTSDEQYF. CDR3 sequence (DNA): TGCAGCGTTGGGACATCGGACGAGCAGTACTTC.